The entry that follows covers one TCR beta chain sequence. This specimen comes from a study of beta chain features in type 1 diabetes. What was sequenced were expressed TCRB transcripts, since all of the isolated RNA had been reverse transcribed. The assay was immunoSEQ multiplex PCR, and TCRdb's table has in-frame clones only and misses some. The table has about 900,000 clones, about a sixth seen once. It was via CD45RO/CCR7/CD25/CD127/CD95/CD27 that CD4+ naive, central memory, regulatory and stem cell-like memory cells were sorted. This CDR3 is built from 15 residues. In germline, CDR1 is MNHEY, CDR2 SMNVEV (reference sequence). The J segment lost 7 bases and the V segment lost 2 bases, leaving 7 bases of the junction unmatched.

The sequence came from a woman younger than 35 in good health. The material sequenced was naive CD4+ T cells from blood. The chain has TRBV27 and TRBJ2-1, with 8 nucleotides matching TRBD2. The CDR3 coding sequence is TGTGCCAGCAGTTTAATGGTAGCGGGAACAAATGAGCAGTTCTTC. It yields the protein CASSLMVAGTNEQFF.